Listed here are 4 T cell receptor beta chains from one sample, sequenced in a study of breast tumors, draining lymph nodes, adjacent tissues. TCRdb processed the multiplex PCR reads anew with MiXCR; each CDR3 protein has one entry. The table records about 230,000 distinct CDR3 sequences, approximately 30% of them present only once. Samples came from axillary lymph nodes draining the breast cancer. Sequencing was done on a sample of axillary lymph node tissue. The receptors stem from a female donor with breast cancer. Some clones in this sample may be carry-over from other donors' samples.

This clonotype occurred many times. The V gene is TRBV9, the J gene TRBJ2-1; D ambiguous. Germline V CDR1 and CDR2: SGDLS, YYNGEE. V was trimmed by 4 bases and J by 2 bases, leaving 13 bases between them. The CDR3 covers 15 residues. The CDR3 reads CASSIEATTYNEQFF. The CDR3 DNA sequence: TGTGCCAGCAGCATAGAGGCTACAACCTACAATGAGCAGTTCTTC.

There are many counts of this clonotype. The CDR3 DNA follows: TGTGCCAGCAGCTTAGAGGGGAGCGCGGCGGGAGGGCTTACAGATACGCAGTATTTT. Amino acid sequence: CASSLEGSAAGGLTDTQYF. This chain connects TRBV7-2 to TRBJ2-3, with 9 positions matching TRBD2. The V segment lost 1 base and the J segment 3 bases; nucleotides outside the gene matches: 14. The CDR3 contains 19 residues. Germline lookup yields CDR1 SGHTA and CDR2 FQGNSA.

J is TRBJ2-7 and V is TRBV7-2; D remains ambiguous. The CDR3 is 13 residues long. Germline-derived CDR1 and CDR2 are SGHTA and FQGNSA. V shed 5 bases and J shed 2 bases, with 10 bases lying between them. CDR3 nucleotide sequence: TGTGCCAGCAGCGTCGGGTCGACCTACGAGCAGTACTTC. Protein: CASSVGSTYEQYF. Combining the CDR3 with reference TRBV7-2 and TRBJ2-7 gives the whole variable domain GAGVSQSPSNKVTEKGKDVELRCDPISGHTALYWYRQSLGQGLEFLIYFQGNSAPDKSGLPSDRFSAERTGGSVSTLTIQRTQQEDSAVYLCASSVGSTYEQYFGPGTRLTVT.

The table lists this clonotype with many counts. This chain connects TRBV5-1 to TRBJ2-3; no clear D. CDR3 length: 14 amino acids. In germline, CDR1 is SGHRS, CDR2 YFSETQ. The V gene lost 2 bases and the J gene lost 4 bases, with 11 bases spanning the gap. Written as DNA, the CDR3 is TGCGCCAGCAGCTTTAGCAGTTTGGCAGATACGCAGTATTTT. It codes for CASSFSSLADTQYF.